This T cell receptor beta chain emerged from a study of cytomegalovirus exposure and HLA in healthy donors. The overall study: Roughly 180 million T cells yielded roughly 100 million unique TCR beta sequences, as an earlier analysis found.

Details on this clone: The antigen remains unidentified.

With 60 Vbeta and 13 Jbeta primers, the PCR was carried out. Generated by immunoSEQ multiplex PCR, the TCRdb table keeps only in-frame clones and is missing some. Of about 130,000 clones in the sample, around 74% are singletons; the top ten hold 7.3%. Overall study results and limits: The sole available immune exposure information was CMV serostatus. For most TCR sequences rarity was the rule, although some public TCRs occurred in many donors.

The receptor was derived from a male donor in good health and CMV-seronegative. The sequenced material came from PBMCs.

In DNA, the CDR3 is TGCGCCAGCAGCCAAGGGCCCCGAGAGACCCAGTACTTC. This gives the protein CASSQGPRETQYF. This chain links TRBV4-3 with TRBJ2-5; D gene unclear. CDR1 is LGHNA, CDR2 YSLEER, per germline. This CDR3 spans 13 amino acids. The V end lost 1 base, the J end lost 4 bases, and 7 bases lay between the germline ends.